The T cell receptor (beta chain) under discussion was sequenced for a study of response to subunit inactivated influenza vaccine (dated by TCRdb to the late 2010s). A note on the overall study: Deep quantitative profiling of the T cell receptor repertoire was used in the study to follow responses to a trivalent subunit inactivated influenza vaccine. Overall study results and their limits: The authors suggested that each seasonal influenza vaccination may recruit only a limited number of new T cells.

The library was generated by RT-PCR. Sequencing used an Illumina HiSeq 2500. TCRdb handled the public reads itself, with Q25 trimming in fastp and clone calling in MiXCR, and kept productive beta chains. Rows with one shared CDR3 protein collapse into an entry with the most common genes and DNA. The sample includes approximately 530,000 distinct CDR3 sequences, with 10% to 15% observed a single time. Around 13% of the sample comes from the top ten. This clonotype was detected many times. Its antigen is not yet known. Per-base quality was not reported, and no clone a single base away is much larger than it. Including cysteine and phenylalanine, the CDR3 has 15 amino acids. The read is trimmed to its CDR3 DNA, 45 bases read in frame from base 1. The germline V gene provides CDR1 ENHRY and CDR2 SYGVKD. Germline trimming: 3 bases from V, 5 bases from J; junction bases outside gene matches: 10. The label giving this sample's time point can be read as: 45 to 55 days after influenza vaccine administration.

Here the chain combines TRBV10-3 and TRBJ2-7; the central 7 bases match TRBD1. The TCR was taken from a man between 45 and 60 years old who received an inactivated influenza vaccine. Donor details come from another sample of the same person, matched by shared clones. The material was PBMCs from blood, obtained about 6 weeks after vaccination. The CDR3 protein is CAISDSTGLVNEQYF. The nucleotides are TGTGCCATCAGTGACTCGACAGGGTTAGTCAACGAGCAGTACTTC.